These 10 T cell receptor beta chains were sequenced from one sample in a study of Tregs in tolerant kidney transplant recipients. Related graft donors supplied nonmyeloablative bone marrow transplants, and mixed chimerism was transient. The protocol was immunoSEQ multiplex PCR, while the TCRdb copy is restricted to in-frame clones and leaves out a portion. The repertoire table contains about 23,000 clones. Sequenced material: CD4+ T cells from blood (PBMCs), taken 6 months after the transplant. The receptors were gathered from a human patient who received a combined kidney and bone marrow transplant. Some T cells may have originated in the graft donor.

Note on this clone: The CDR3 end is not reached by the read, which stops 3 residues before it; the germline J gene fills it in. This rearrangement joins TRBV7-2 to TRBJ1-1; D ambiguous. The CDR3 extends over 13 amino acids. CDR1 and CDR2 (germline): SGHTA, FQGNSA. V was shortened by 5 bases and J by 4 bases, with 11 bases between the two germline ends. This chain's CDR3 is CASSQGQSTEAFF. CDR3 DNA, as far as it was read: TGTGCCAGCAGCCAAGGGCAGAGCACTGAA.

Points on this clone: The CDR3 is cut off 3 residues early in the read; its end comes from the germline J gene. The chain joins TRBV6-1 to TRBJ1-2; 7 bases map to TRBD1. Germline V gene sequence: CDR1 MNHNS, CDR2 SASEGT. The CDR3 contains 13 residues. Trimming removed 4 bases from V and 4 bases from J; junction bases left unmatched: 3. CDR3 DNA (partial): TGTGCCAGCAGTGGTAGGGACAGCTATGGC. It is translated as CASSGRDSYG. The entire CDR3 sequence reads CASSGRDSYGYTF.

In the case of this clone: With the read ending 3 residues before the CDR3 end, the germline J gene is used to fill in that end. The chain combines TRBV7-2 with TRBJ1-4, with D tentatively TRBD1 (6 bases). The CDR3 consists of 14 residues. Germline CDR1 SGHTA, CDR2 FQGNSA. V was shortened by 5 bases and J by 10 bases, with 17 bases between the two germline ends. The CDR3 reads CASSPDVGAGKLFF. Incomplete CDR3 DNA: TGTGCCAGCAGCCCGGACGTGGGGGCTGGAAAA.

On this clone itself: The CDR3 end falls 3 residues outside the read, so it is completed with the germline J gene. This sequence joins TRBV6-1 and TRBJ1-6; 7 bases fit TRBD1. V dropped 1 base and J dropped 10; count of bases not matched to a gene: 4. Germline-derived CDR1 and CDR2 are MNHNS and SASEGT. This CDR3 is 14 amino acids long. The CDR3 DNA, read in part, is TGTGCCAGCAGTGAAGGACAGGGAGGCTCACCC. Translating gives CASSEGQGGSP. The full CDR3 reads CASSEGQGGSPLHF.

Comments on this clone: The CDR3 is cut off 3 residues early in the read; its end comes from the germline J gene. J is TRBJ2-1 and V is TRBV11-2; TRBD2 is a possible D gene (5 bases). CDR3 length equals 14 residues. Germline V CDR1 and CDR2: SGHAT, FQNNGV. Trimming removed 2 bases from V and 5 bases from J, with 10 bases in between. Incomplete CDR3 DNA: TGTGCCAGCAGCTTAACGAGCGGTAACAATGAG. Encoded protein: CASSLTSGNNE. The full-length CDR3 reads as CASSLTSGNNEQFF.

As regards this clone: The read ends 3 residues early relative to the CDR3; the germline J gene fills the gap. This chain links TRBV5-1 with TRBJ1-2; 12 bases line up with TRBD1. The germline V gene encodes CDR1 SGHRS and CDR2 YFSETQ. Unmatched junction bases numbered 6, after V lost 5 bases and J lost 7 bases. This CDR3 spans 14 amino acids. The CDR3 loop is CASSSGTGGSGYTF. CDR3 bases read: TGCGCCAGCAGTTCCGGGACAGGGGGCTCTGGC.

Concerning this clone: The read terminates 3 residues before the CDR3 end, so the remaining end is supplied by the germline J gene. V gene TRBV18 combines with J gene TRBJ2-3; TRBD2 matches 11 bases. The CDR3 consists of 18 residues. Germline CDR1 is KGHSH and CDR2 is LQKENI. Trimming cost V 3 bases and J 7 bases; bases outside gene matches: 15. The DNA read from the CDR3 is TGTGCCAGCTCACCTTCAGGCCCCGGGACTAGCGGCTTGCATACG. The encoded protein is CASSPSGPGTSGLHT. The whole CDR3 reads CASSPSGPGTSGLHTQYF. The whole variable domain, remainder taken from reference TRBV18 and TRBJ2-3, is NAGVMQNPRHLVRRRGQEARLRCSPMKGHSHVYWYRQLPEEGLKFMVYLQKENIIDESGMPKERFSAEFPKEGPSILRIQQVVRGDSAAYFCASSPSGPGTSGLHTQYFGPGTRLTVL.

Note on this clone: The read ends 3 residues before the CDR3 terminus; that terminus is restored from the germline J gene. V usage is TRBV19 and J usage is TRBJ1-5; D is undetermined. Trimming removed 3 bases from V and 4 bases from J, with 10 bases in between. The CDR3 has 14 residues. Per germline, CDR1 LNHDA and CDR2 SQIVND (reference sequence). The DNA read from the CDR3 is TGTGCCAGTAGTATCGAACCCGGGAATCAGCCC. Protein sequence: CASSIEPGNQP. The CDR3 reads in full as CASSIEPGNQPQHF.

As to this clone: Sequencing ends 3 residues short of the CDR3 end; the germline J gene provides the rest. V and J are TRBV11-2 and TRBJ1-4; 9 positions match TRBD1. Per germline, CDR1 SGHAT and CDR2 FQNNGV. The length of the CDR3 is 14 residues. V lost 7 bases, J lost 7 bases, and 7 bases stayed unmatched. The CDR3 sequence: CASTPDRGGEKLFF. The covered CDR3 bases are TGTGCCAGCACCCCCGACAGGGGGGGTGAAAAA.

As to this clone: The read ends 3 residues before the CDR3 terminus; that terminus is restored from the germline J gene. The V and J genes are TRBV12-3 or TRBV12-4 and TRBJ2-1; tentatively, D is TRBD1 or TRBD2 (6 bases each). V lost 7 bases, J lost 7 bases, and 20 bases lay in between. This CDR3 is 15 amino acids long. Partial CDR3 DNA: TGTGCCAGCACTCGGCGAGGTAGGGGGAGGAATGAG. Its translation is CASTRRGRGRNE. The full CDR3 sequence reads CASTRRGRGRNEQFF.